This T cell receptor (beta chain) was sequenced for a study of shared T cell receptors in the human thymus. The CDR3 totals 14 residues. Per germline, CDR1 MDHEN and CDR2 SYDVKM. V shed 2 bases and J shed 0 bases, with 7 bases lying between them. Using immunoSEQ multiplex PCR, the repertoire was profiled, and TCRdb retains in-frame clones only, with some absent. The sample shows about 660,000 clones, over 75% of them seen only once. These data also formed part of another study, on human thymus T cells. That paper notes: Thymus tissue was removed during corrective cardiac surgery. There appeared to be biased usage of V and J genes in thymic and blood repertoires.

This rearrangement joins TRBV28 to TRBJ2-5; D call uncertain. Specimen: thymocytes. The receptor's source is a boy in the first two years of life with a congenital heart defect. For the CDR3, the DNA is TGTGCCAGCAGTTTACCCCGTAACCAAGAGACCCAGTACTTC. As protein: CASSLPRNQETQYF.